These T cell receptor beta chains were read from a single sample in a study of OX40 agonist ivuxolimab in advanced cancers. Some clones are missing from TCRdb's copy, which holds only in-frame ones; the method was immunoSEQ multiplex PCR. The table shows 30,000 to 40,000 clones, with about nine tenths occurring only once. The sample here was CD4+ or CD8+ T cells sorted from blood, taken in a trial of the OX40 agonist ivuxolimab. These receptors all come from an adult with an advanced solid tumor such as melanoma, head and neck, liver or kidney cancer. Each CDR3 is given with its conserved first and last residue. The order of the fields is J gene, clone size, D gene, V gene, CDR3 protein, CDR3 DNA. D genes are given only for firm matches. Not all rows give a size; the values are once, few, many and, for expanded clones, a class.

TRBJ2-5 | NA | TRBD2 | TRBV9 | CASSPPLAGGLTQYF | TGTGCCAGCAGCCCACCACTAGCGGGAGGGCTTACCCAGTACTTC
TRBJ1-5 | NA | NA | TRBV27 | CASSLANNQPQHF | TGTGCCAGCAGTTTAGCAAACAATCAGCCCCAGCATTTT
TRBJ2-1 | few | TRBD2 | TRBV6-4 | CASSDSGLTSGRQVEQFF | TGTGCCAGCAGTGACTCTGGCCTAACTAGCGGGAGACAGGTTGAGCAGTTCTTC
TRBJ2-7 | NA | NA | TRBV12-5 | CASGLVRVYEQYF | TGTGCTAGTGGTTTGGTAAGGGTTTACGAGCAGTACTTC
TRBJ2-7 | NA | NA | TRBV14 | CASSQDRPYGEQYF | TGTGCCAGCAGCCAAGATCGGCCCTACGGAGAGCAGTACTTC
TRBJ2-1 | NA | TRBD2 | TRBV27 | CASTASGRWNEQFF | TGTGCCAGCACCGCTAGCGGGAGATGGAATGAGCAGTTCTTC
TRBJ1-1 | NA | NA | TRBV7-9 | CASSLGIGGAYTEAFF | TGTGCCAGCAGCTTAGGGATCGGGGGCGCGTACACTGAAGCTTTCTTT
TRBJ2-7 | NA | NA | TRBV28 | CASSSSGWEQYF | TGTGCCAGCAGTTCTTCAGGGTGGGAGCAGTACTTC
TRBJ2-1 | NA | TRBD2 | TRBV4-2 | CASSQDSGFTHNEQFF | TGTGCCAGCAGCCAAGATAGCGGGTTTACCCACAATGAGCAGTTCTTC
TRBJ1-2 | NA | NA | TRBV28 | CASSFHGTYGYTF | TGTGCCAGCAGTTTCCATGGGACCTATGGCTACACCTTC
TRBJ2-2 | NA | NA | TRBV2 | CAEGRGDGELFF | TGTGCCGAGGGTAGGGGGGACGGGGAGCTGTTTTTT
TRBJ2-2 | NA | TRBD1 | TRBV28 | CASSLSPTGAYTGELFF | TGTGCCAGCAGTTTATCGCCAACAGGGGCGTACACCGGGGAGCTGTTTTTT
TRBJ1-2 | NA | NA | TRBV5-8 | CASSPGLTDYGYTF | TGTGCCAGCAGTCCCGGACTGACCGACTATGGCTACACCTTC
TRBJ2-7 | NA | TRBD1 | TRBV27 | CASRLQGDLYYEQYF | TGTGCCAGCAGATTGCAGGGGGATCTGTACTACGAGCAGTACTTC
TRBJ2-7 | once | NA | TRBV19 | CASSSTSLAVEQYF | TGTGCCAGTAGTAGTACGAGCTTAGCCGTCGAGCAGTACTTC
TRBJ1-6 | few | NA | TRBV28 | CASSWSRRLAPLHF | TGTGCCAGCAGTTGGAGCCGGAGGCTGGCACCCCTCCACTTT
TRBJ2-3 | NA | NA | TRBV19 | CASSGSGGFTDTQYF | TGTGCCAGTAGTGGGTCGGGGGGCTTCACAGATACGCAGTATTTT
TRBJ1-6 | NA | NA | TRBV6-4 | CASSKNSPLHF | TGTGCCAGCAGTAAAAATTCACCCCTCCACTTT
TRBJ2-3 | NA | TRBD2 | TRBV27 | CASSSRLAASTDTQYF | TGTGCCAGCAGTTCTCGACTAGCGGCTAGCACAGATACGCAGTATTTT
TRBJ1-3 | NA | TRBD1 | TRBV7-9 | CASSPQPGQGASGNTIYF | TGTGCCAGCAGCCCTCAACCGGGACAGGGGGCCTCTGGAAACACCATATATTTT
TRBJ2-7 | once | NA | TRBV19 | CASSLNRDFYSYEQYF | TGTGCCAGTAGTTTAAACCGGGACTTCTACTCCTACGAGCAGTACTTC
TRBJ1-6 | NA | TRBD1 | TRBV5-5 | CASSLRDSSSYNSPLHF | TGTGCCAGCAGCTTGAGGGACAGCAGCTCCTATAATTCACCCCTCCACTTT
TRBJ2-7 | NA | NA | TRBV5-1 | CASSLDPGSSYEQYF | TGCGCCAGCAGCTTGGACCCAGGGAGCTCCTACGAGCAGTACTTC
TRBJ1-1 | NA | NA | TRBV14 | CASSQDVRMNTEAFF | TGTGCCAGCAGCCAGGACGTAAGAATGAACACTGAAGCTTTCTTT
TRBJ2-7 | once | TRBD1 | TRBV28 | CASSQTRQGGEQYF | TGTGCCAGCAGTCAAACCAGACAGGGGGGCGAGCAGTACTTC
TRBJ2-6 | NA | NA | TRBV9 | CASTSPGANVLTF | TGTGCCAGCACTTCTCCTGGGGCCAACGTCCTGACTTTC
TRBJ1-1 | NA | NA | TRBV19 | CASTPGGTEAFF | TGTGCCAGTACCCCAGGAGGGACTGAAGCTTTCTTT
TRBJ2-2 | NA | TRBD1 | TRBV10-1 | CASSATGRYGELFF | TGCGCCAGCAGTGCGACAGGGCGGTACGGGGAGCTGTTTTTT
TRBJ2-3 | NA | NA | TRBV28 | CASSPPPGTGESTDTQYF | TGTGCCAGCAGTCCCCCTCCGGGAACGGGTGAGAGCACAGATACGCAGTATTTT
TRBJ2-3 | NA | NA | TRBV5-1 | CASSRATDTQYF | TGCGCCAGCAGCAGGGCCACAGATACGCAGTATTTT
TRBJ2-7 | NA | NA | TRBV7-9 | CASSLGPGLYEQYF | TGTGCCAGCAGCTTAGGACCGGGACTCTACGAGCAGTACTTC
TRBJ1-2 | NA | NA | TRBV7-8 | CASSSDGYGYTF | TGTGCCAGCAGCTCGGACGGGTATGGCTACACCTTC
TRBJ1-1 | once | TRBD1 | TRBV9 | CASSAGGTEAFF | TGTGCCAGCAGCGCAGGGGGCACTGAAGCTTTCTTT
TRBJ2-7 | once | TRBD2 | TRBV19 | CASSPGLAGVNEQYF | TGTGCCAGTAGCCCGGGACTAGCGGGAGTAAACGAGCAGTACTTC
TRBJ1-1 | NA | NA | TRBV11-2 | CASSLEGTLGAEAFF | TGTGCCAGCAGCTTAGAGGGGACCCTTGGAGCTGAAGCTTTCTTT
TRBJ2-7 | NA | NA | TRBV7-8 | CASSLDRVLFYEQYF | TGTGCCAGCAGCTTAGACAGGGTACTGTTCTACGAGCAGTACTTC
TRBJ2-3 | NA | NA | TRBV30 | CAWSGGDTQYF | TGTGCCTGGAGTGGGGGGGATACGCAGTATTTT
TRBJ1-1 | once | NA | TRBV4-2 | CASSQGLRGGTEAFF | TGTGCCAGCAGCCAAGGTCTTAGGGGAGGAACTGAAGCTTTCTTT
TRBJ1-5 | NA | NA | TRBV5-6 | CASTVAGNQPQHF | TGTGCCAGCACCGTGGCGGGGAACCAGCCCCAGCATTTT
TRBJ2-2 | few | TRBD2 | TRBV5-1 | CASSLPSGSELFF | TGCGCCAGCAGCTTACCTAGCGGGAGTGAGCTGTTTTTT
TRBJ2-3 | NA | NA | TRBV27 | CASTTGSVDTQYF | TGTGCCAGCACTACAGGTTCTGTAGATACGCAGTATTTT
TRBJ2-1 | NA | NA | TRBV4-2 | CASSQVLGKSWNEQFF | TGTGCCAGCAGCCAAGTCCTGGGCAAGTCTTGGAATGAGCAGTTCTTC
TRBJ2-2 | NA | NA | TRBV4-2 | CASSLGQITGELFF | TGTGCCAGCAGCCTAGGACAGATTACCGGGGAGCTGTTTTTT